The 24 T cell receptor beta chains reported below all come from one sample, sequenced in a study of lymphopenia after photon versus proton radiotherapy. Some clones are missing from TCRdb's copy, which holds only in-frame ones; the method was immunoSEQ multiplex PCR. Among around 160,000 clones listed, more than 85% were seen once. The sequencing used peripheral blood, collected from a patient treated with photon-based radiotherapy. The receptor source for this set is a man aged 45-60 years with gastric cancer.

The chain employs TRBV5-1 and TRBJ1-5; 9 bases are a match to TRBD1. Germline CDR1 reads SGHRS; CDR2 reads YFSETQ. With V trimmed by 4 bases and J by 11 bases, 7 bases remained unmatched. The CDR3 has 13 amino acids. The CDR3 nucleotides are TGCGCCAGCAGCGTGGACAGGGGAGGGACCCAGCATTTT. Translating gives CASSVDRGGTQHF.

This clone came up a few times. V usage is TRBV7-9 and J usage is TRBJ2-7; D not resolved. The CDR3 extends over 12 amino acids. V was shortened by 4 bases and J by 6 bases, with 10 bases between the two germline ends. CDR1 is SEHNR and CDR2 is FQNEAQ in the germline V gene (reference sequence). The CDR3 loop reads CASSYLGPEQYF. DNA of the CDR3: TGTGCCAGCAGCTACCTCGGCCCCGAGCAGTACTTC.

This chain connects TRBV4-3 to TRBJ2-7; the match to TRBD2 covers 9 bases. Trimming cost V 0 bases and J 5 bases; bases outside gene matches: 14. CDR1 and CDR2 (germline): LGHNA, YSLEER. This CDR3 has 18 amino acids. In nucleotides, the CDR3 is TGCGCCAGCAGCCAAGATTTAGGGGTTAGCGGGAGTGCCAACGAGCAGTACTTC. It is translated as CASSQDLGVSGSANEQYF.

The V call is TRBV11-2, the J call TRBJ2-7; D gene uncertain. Germline V gives CDR1 SGHAT, CDR2 FQNNGV. The germline V and J ends were trimmed by 1 base and 1 base, with 2 bases remaining between them. The CDR3 totals 12 residues. CDR3 amino acids: CASSLASYEQYF. The CDR3 DNA reads as TGTGCCAGCAGCTTAGCTTCCTACGAGCAGTACTTC.

A remark on this clone: At the DNA level, this CDR3 is encoded by other sequences in the same sample as well. The rearrangement joins TRBV30 to TRBJ2-7; D is uncertain. V was cut by 2 bases and J by 1 base, with 6 bases left in between. CDR3 length: 12 residues. CDR1 is GTSNPN and CDR2 is SVGIG in the germline V gene (reference sequence). CDR3 residues: CAWSPTSYEQYF. CDR3 coding DNA: TGTGCCTGGAGTCCAACGTCCTACGAGCAGTACTTC.

The chain carries TRBV11-2 and TRBJ1-1, with no clear D. Germline values: CDR1 SGHAT, CDR2 FQNNGV. V gave up 4 bases and J gave up 0 bases, with 9 bases separating them. The CDR3 runs to 14 residues. CDR3 coding DNA: TGTGCCAGCAGCTCCCTTGGCATGAACACTGAAGCTTTCTTT. Translation gives CASSSLGMNTEAFF.

The CDR3 DNA sequence: TGTGCCAGCAGTGCCGAGACAGGGTCCGGACAGCCCCAGCATTTT. It encodes CASSAETGSGQPQHF. This chain links TRBV2 with TRBJ1-5; 7 bases fit TRBD1. CDR3 length equals 15 residues. The germline gives CDR1 SNHLY, CDR2 FYNNEI. V was pared by 4 bases and J by 7 bases, with 10 bases of the junction left unmatched.

The V gene is TRBV19, the J gene TRBJ1-5; D not resolved. The CDR3 runs to 13 residues. V lost 1 base, J lost 7 bases, and 8 bases lay in between. The V gene's germline CDR1 is LNHDA and CDR2 SQIVND (reference sequence). The DNA for the CDR3 is TGTGCCAGTAGTATAGGGACGCAGCAGCCCCAGCATTTT. Amino acids: CASSIGTQQPQHF.

As DNA, the CDR3 is TGCGCCAGCAGTGATAGGACTAGCGGTGTCACAGATACGCAGTATTTT. It specifies CASSDRTSGVTDTQYF. This rearrangement joins TRBV10-2 to TRBJ2-3; 10 bases are a match to TRBD2. The CDR3 runs 16 residues. After removal of 3 bases from V and 2 bases from J, the junction contained 5 bases not matched to a gene. The germline V gene has CDR1 WSHSY and CDR2 SAAADI.

The chain joins TRBV5-5 to TRBJ1-5, with D unclear. CDR1 is SGHKS and CDR2 is YYEKEE in the germline V gene (reference sequence). V was shortened by 0 bases and J by 5 bases, with 12 bases between the two germline ends. This CDR3 contains 15 residues. CDR3 nucleotides: TGTGCCAGCAGCTTGGCCCAGGAGGATTATCAGCCCCAGCATTTT. It codes for CASSLAQEDYQPQHF.

The chain recombines TRBV28 with TRBJ1-5; D perhaps matches TRBD1 (5 bases). Germline V gives CDR1 MDHEN, CDR2 SYDVKM. Trimming shortened V by 5 bases and J by 9 bases, and 23 bases separated the two germline ends. The CDR3 has 16 amino acids. The CDR3 bases are TGTGCCAGCAGTCCCCTCCCGGGGCAGGGCCCCCGGCCCCAGCATTTT. Translated, it gives CASSPLPGQGPRPQHF.

V usage is TRBV9 and J usage is TRBJ1-1; 8 bases line up with TRBD1. The germline gives CDR1 SGDLS, CDR2 YYNGEE. This CDR3 is built from 15 residues. V shed 0 bases, J shed 5 bases, and the junction held 6 bases outside the gene matches. CDR3 amino acids: CASSVGVGTGTEAFF. CDR3 DNA sequence: TGTGCCAGCAGCGTAGGAGTAGGGACAGGTACTGAAGCTTTCTTT.

This clone was seen a single time. V and J are TRBV6-5 and TRBJ2-1; 7 nucleotides match TRBD1. This CDR3 is built from 15 residues. The junction had 9 bases not matched to a gene; V was cut back by 6 bases and J by 4 bases. From germline, CDR1 is MNHEY and CDR2 SVGAGI. CDR3 sequence: CASRRQGLGYNEQFF. The CDR3 DNA reads as TGTGCCAGCAGGAGACAGGGCCTGGGGTACAATGAGCAGTTCTTC.

The chain carries TRBV19 and TRBJ2-2; D possibly corresponds to TRBD1 (5 bases). The CDR3 has 14 residues. V was pared by 5 bases and J by 1 base, with 8 bases between. Germline V lookup: CDR1 LNHDA, CDR2 SQIVND (reference sequence). The CDR3 sequence is CASSQGLNTGELFF. In DNA, the CDR3 is TGTGCCAGTAGTCAGGGCCTGAACACCGGGGAGCTGTTTTTT.

The chain is built from TRBV19 and TRBJ1-1, with TRBD1 matching over 10 bases. CDR3 length: 16 residues. CDR1 LNHDA and CDR2 SQIVND come from the germline V gene (reference sequence). Trimming removed 4 bases from V and 3 bases from J; junction bases left unmatched: 8. The CDR3 coding sequence is TGTGCCAGTAGTACGGGGACAGGGGCTGGGGACACTGAAGCTTTCTTT. Protein product: CASSTGTGAGDTEAFF.

The genes are TRBV5-1 and TRBJ2-5; 8 bases align to TRBD2. The CDR3 loop spans 15 amino acids. The V and J ends lost 4 bases and 1 base, in that order; junction bases with no gene match: 6. Germline CDR1 is SGHRS and CDR2 is YFSETQ. CDR3 protein: CASSRVTSAQETQYF. The CDR3 DNA sequence: TGCGCCAGCAGCCGGGTGACTAGCGCCCAAGAGACCCAGTACTTC.

V and J are TRBV6-5 and TRBJ2-1; D remains ambiguous. The CDR3 loop spans 15 amino acids. The ends were cut back, 2 bases at V and 5 bases at J, with 13 bases in the middle. Per germline, CDR1 MNHEY and CDR2 SVGAGI. CDR3 DNA sequence: TGTGCCAGCAGTTACGACTTAGCACGAAACAATGAGCAGTTCTTC. Residues: CASSYDLARNNEQFF.

V is TRBV7-9 and J is TRBJ1-1, with TRBD1 identical over 7 bases. This CDR3 contains 14 residues. Looked up from germline, CDR1 is SEHNR and CDR2 is FQNEAQ (reference sequence). Germline trimming cut 4 bases from V and 0 bases from J; bases unmatched to any gene: 2. CDR3 sequence reads: CASSSGQLNTEAFF. The CDR3 coding sequence is TGTGCCAGCAGCTCGGGACAGTTGAACACTGAAGCTTTCTTT.

This chain links TRBV5-4 with TRBJ1-1; a weak D match, TRBD1 (5 bases). Trimming left V 4 bases short and J 0 bases short, with 10 bases between. Germline V gene sequence: CDR1 SGHNT, CDR2 YYREEE (reference sequence). The CDR3 is made up of 14 amino acids. Here the CDR3 reads CASSEGLMNTEAFF. The CDR3 bases are TGTGCCAGCAGCGAGGGACTAATGAACACTGAAGCTTTCTTT.

V gene TRBV28 combines with J gene TRBJ2-6; TRBD1 matches 8 bases. The germline V gene encodes CDR1 MDHEN and CDR2 SYDVKM. The CDR3 is 18 amino acids. Losses at the gene ends were 1 base for V and 0 bases for J; bases not matched to a gene: 5. The CDR3 loop reads CASSLSQGGSSGANVLTF. In DNA form, the CDR3 reads TGTGCCAGCAGTTTATCACAGGGGGGATCCTCTGGGGCCAACGTCCTGACTTTC.

This clone has a handful of counts. V and J are TRBV5-4 and TRBJ2-7; 11 bases are a match to TRBD2. Germline assignment: CDR1 SGHNT and CDR2 YYREEE (reference sequence). This CDR3 contains 15 residues. The trim removed 3 bases at V and 4 bases at J, leaving 6 bases unmatched. In DNA, the CDR3 is TGTGCCAGCAGCTCCCTAGCGGGAGGCTTTTACGAGCAGTACTTC. As protein: CASSSLAGGFYEQYF.

This clone appeared a single time. The genes are TRBV19 and TRBJ2-2, with D perhaps matching TRBD1 or TRBD2 (5 bases each). Germline V gene data show CDR1 as LNHDA and CDR2 as SQIVND (reference sequence). CDR3 length: 18 amino acids. Trimming removed 0 bases at V and 7 bases at J, with 21 bases between. The CDR3 coding sequence is TGTGCCAGTAGTATAGATCTGGGGATGGGCCGGGGCATCGGGGAGCTGTTTTTT. Protein product: CASSIDLGMGRGIGELFF.

The chain couples TRBV7-6 to TRBJ1-1, with D possibly being TRBD1 (6 bases). Deletions cut 5 bases from V and 3 bases from J, with 13 bases between. The germline CDR1 and CDR2 sequences are SGHVS and FNYEAQ. The CDR3 runs to 14 residues. The CDR3 coding sequence is TGTGCCAGCAGCCGAGGGGGGGTGGACACTGAAGCTTTCTTT. This encodes CASSRGGVDTEAFF.

V is TRBV5-1 and J is TRBJ2-1; D is possibly TRBD1 (5 bases). The germline V and J ends were trimmed by 2 bases and 7 bases, with 13 bases remaining between them. The CDR3 contains 14 residues. CDR1 and CDR2 from the germline V gene are SGHRS and YFSETQ. CDR3 nucleotides: TGCGCCAGCAGCTTCGGCCAGGGTTTTAATGAGCAGTTCTTC. It is translated as CASSFGQGFNEQFF.